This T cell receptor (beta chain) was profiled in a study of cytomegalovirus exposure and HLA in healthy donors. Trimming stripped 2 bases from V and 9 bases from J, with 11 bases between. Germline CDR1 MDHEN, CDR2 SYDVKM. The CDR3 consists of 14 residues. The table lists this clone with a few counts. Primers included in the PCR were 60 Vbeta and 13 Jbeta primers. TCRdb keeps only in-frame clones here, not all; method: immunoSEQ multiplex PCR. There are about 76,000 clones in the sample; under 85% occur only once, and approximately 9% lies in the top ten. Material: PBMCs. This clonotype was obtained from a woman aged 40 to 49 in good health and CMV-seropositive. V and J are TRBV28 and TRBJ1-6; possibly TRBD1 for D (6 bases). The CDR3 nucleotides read TGTGCCAGCAGTTTAGGCAGGGGTGGTTCACCCCTCCACTTT. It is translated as CASSLGRGGSPLHF.